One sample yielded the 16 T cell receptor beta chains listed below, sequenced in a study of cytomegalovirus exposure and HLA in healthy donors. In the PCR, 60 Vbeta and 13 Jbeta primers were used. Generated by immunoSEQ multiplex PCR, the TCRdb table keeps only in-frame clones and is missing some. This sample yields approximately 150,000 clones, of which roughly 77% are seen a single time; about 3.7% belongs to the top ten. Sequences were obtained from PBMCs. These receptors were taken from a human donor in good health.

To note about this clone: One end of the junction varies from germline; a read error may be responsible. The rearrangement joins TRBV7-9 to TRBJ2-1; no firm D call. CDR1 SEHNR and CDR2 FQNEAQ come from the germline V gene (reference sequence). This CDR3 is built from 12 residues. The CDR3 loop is CSSSLSSHEQFF. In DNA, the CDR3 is TGTTCCAGCAGCTTAAGTAGTCATGAGCAGTTCTTC.

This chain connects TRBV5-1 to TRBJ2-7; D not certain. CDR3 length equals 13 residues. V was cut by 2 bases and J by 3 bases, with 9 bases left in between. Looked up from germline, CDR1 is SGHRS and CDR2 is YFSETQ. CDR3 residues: CASSFSGFYEQYF. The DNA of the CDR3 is TGCGCCAGCAGCTTTTCAGGTTTCTACGAGCAGTACTTC.

The CDR3 DNA sequence: TGTGCCAGCAGCTTGAGCGGTCCCACAGATACGCAGTATTTT. Residues: CASSLSGPTDTQYF. The V and J genes are TRBV11-3 and TRBJ2-3; tentatively, D is TRBD2 (5 bases). Germline CDR1 is SGHNT and CDR2 is YENEEA. V was shortened by 3 bases and J by 2 bases, with 9 bases between the two germline ends. CDR3 length: 14 amino acids.

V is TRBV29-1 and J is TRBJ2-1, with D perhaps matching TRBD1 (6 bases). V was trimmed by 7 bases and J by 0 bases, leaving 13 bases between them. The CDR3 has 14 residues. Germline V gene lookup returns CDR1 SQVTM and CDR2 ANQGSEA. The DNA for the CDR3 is TGCAGCGCGAGACAGGACAGCTCCTACAATGAGCAGTTCTTC. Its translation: CSARQDSSYNEQFF.

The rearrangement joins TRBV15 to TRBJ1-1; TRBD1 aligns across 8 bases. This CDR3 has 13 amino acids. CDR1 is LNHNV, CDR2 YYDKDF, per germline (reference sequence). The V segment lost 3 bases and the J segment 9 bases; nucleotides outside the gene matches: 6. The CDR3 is CATSSGQGGKAFF. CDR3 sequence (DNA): TGTGCCACCAGCAGCGGACAGGGAGGTAAAGCTTTCTTT.

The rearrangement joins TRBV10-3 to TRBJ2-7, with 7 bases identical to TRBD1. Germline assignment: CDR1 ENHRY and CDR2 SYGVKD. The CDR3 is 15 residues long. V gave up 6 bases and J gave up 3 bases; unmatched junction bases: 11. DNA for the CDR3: TGTGCCATCAGGATAGACAGGGTAGGCGGCTACGAGCAGTACTTC. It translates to CAIRIDRVGGYEQYF.

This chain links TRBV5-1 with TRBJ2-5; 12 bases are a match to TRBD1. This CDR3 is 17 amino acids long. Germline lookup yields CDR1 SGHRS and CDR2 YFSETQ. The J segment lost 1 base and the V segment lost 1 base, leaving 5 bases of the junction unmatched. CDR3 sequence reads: CASSLKPGQGAQETQYF. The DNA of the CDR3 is TGCGCCAGCAGCTTGAAACCGGGACAGGGGGCCCAAGAGACCCAGTACTTC.

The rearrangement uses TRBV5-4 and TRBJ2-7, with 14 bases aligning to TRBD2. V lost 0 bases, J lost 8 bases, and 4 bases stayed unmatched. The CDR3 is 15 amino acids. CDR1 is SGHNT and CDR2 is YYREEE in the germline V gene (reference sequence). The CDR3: CASSLAGTSGSKQYF. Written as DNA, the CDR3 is TGTGCCAGCAGCTTGGCGGGGACTAGCGGGAGTAAGCAGTACTTC.

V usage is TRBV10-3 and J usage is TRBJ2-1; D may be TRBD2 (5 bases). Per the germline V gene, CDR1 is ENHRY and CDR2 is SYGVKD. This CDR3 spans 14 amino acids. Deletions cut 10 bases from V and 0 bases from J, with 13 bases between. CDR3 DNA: TGTGCCACCTTGGCGGGTGGCTCCTACAATGAGCAGTTCTTC. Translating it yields CATLAGGSYNEQFF.

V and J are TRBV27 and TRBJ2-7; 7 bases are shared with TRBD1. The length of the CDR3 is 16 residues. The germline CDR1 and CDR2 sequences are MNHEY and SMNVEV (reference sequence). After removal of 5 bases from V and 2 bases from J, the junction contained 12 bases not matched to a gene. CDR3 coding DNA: TGTGCCAGCAGTCCTTCGACAGGGAACTACACCTACGAGCAGTACTTC. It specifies CASSPSTGNYTYEQYF.

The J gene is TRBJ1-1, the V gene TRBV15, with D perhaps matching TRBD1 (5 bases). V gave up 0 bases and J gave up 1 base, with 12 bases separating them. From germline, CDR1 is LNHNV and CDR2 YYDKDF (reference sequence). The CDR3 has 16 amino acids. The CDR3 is CATSRDRGGTNTEAFF. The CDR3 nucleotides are TGTGCCACCAGCAGAGATCGGGGGGGGACGAACACTGAAGCTTTCTTT.

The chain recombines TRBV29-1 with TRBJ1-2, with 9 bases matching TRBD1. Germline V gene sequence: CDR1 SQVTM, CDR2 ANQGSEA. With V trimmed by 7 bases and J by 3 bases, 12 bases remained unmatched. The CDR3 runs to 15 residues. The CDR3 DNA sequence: TGCAGCGCGCAGATTTCGGGACAGGGCCACTATGGCTACACCTTC. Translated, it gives CSAQISGQGHYGYTF. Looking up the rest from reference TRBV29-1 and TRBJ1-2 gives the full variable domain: SAVISQKPSRDICQRGTSLTIQCQVDSQVTMMFWYRQQPGQSLTLIATANQGSEATYESGFVIDKFPISRPNLTFSTLTVSNMSPEDSSIYLCSAQISGQGHYGYTFGSGTRLTVV.

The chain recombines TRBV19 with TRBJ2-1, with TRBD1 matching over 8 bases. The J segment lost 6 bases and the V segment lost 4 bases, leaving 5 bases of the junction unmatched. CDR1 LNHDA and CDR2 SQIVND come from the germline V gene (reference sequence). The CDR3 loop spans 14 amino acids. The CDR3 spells CASSRTGPRNEQFF. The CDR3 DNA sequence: TGTGCCAGTAGTAGGACAGGGCCCCGCAATGAGCAGTTCTTC.

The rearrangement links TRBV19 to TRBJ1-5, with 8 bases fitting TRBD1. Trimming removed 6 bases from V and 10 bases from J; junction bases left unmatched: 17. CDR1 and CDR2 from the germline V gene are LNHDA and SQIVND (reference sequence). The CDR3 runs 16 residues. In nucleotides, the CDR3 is TGTGCCAGTAGCGACAGGGGCCCCCGCCAAATCAGCCCCCAGCATTTT. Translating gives CASSDRGPRQISPQHF.

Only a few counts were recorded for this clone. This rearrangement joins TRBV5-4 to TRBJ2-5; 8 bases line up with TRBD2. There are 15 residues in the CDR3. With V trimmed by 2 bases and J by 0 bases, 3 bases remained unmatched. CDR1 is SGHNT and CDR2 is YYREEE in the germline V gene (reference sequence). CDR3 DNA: TGTGCCAGCAGCTTCGGCGGGGGGTACCAAGAGACCCAGTACTTC. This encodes CASSFGGGYQETQYF.

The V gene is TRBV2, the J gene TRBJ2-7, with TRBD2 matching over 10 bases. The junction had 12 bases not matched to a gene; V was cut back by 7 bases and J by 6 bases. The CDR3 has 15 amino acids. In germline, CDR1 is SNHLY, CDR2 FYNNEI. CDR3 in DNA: TGTGCCAGCAACCCTAGGGTAGCGGGAGGATCCGAGCAGTACTTC. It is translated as CASNPRVAGGSEQYF.